These 26 T cell receptor beta chains originate from one sample sequenced in a study of shared clonotypes between healthy human individuals. Terminally differentiated effector memory CD45RA+ cells were excluded by CCR7 positive selection of CD45RO-negative cells. Libraries were prepared by immunoSEQ multiplex PCR; TCRdb keeps only in-frame clonotypes and omits some of them. The sample yields about 2 million clones, approximately 95% seen once. Sequenced: naive CD8+ T cells sorted from blood. The origin of the receptors is a man younger than 30 in good health.

Concerning this clone: Other nucleotide sequences from this sample produce the same CDR3. This sequence joins TRBV25-1 and TRBJ2-5; D remains unclear. This CDR3 has 14 residues. CDR1 and CDR2 from the germline V gene are MGHDK and SYGVNS. Trimming took 0 bases from V and 3 from J, leaving 8 bases between them. In nucleotides, the CDR3 is TGTGCCAGCAGTGAATACGTGCGTGAAGAGACCCAGTACTTC. Its protein is CASSEYVREETQYF.

Worth noting for this clone: Additional DNA sequences in this sample encode the identical CDR3. J is TRBJ2-7 and V is TRBV9, with D possibly matching TRBD2 (6 bases). Germline V lookup: CDR1 SGDLS, CDR2 YYNGEE. This CDR3 region has 14 residues. V lost 0 bases to trimming and J lost 6 bases, with 13 bases between them. CDR3 DNA sequence: TGTGCCAGCAGCGTAGACGGGGGATCTGGCGAGCAGTACTTC. Protein: CASSVDGGSGEQYF. Combining the CDR3 with reference TRBV9 and TRBJ2-7 gives the whole variable domain DSGVTQTPKHLITATGQRVTLRCSPRSGDLSVYWYQQSLDQGLQFLIQYYNGEERAKGNILERFSAQQFPDLHSELNLSSLELGDSALYFCASSVDGGSGEQYFGPGTRLTVT.

The chain employs TRBV19 and TRBJ1-5, with D uncertain. The V end was cut by 2 bases, the J end by 9 bases, with 11 bases between. The CDR3 contains 13 residues. Germline CDR1 LNHDA, CDR2 SQIVND (reference sequence). This chain's CDR3 is CASSISPLWPQHF. The DNA for the CDR3 is TGTGCCAGTAGTATAAGCCCCCTCTGGCCCCAGCATTTT.

As concerns this clone: Compared with germline, one end of the junction differs, possibly owing to a read error. The chain is built from TRBV11-2 and TRBJ2-7; D assignment may be TRBD1 or TRBD2 (5 bases each). The CDR3 is 14 amino acids. Germline CDR1 SGHAT, CDR2 FQNNGV. CDR3 nucleotide sequence: TGTGCCGGCAGCTCCGGGGCAGGGCCCTACGAGCAGTACTTC. Translating gives CAGSSGAGPYEQYF.

A note on this clone: This CDR3 is also generated by other DNA sequences in the sample. The chain couples TRBV7-9 to TRBJ2-3; 9 nucleotides align to TRBD2. This CDR3 spans 16 amino acids. Germline V gene lookup returns CDR1 SEHNR and CDR2 FQNEAQ (reference sequence). V trimming: 0 bases; J trimming: 2 bases; junction bases outside the gene matches: 3. CDR3 amino acids: CASSLASGGPTDTQYF. The CDR3 DNA reads as TGTGCCAGCAGCTTAGCTAGCGGGGGACCCACAGATACGCAGTATTTT.

Regarding this clone: This specimen includes other DNA sequences encoding the same CDR3. V usage is TRBV27 and J usage is TRBJ2-2; D unresolved. The CDR3 extends over 13 amino acids. The V gene's germline CDR1 is MNHEY and CDR2 SMNVEV (reference sequence). Trimming shortened V by 3 bases and J by 0 bases, and 2 bases separated the two germline ends. CDR3 in DNA: TGTGCCAGCAGTTTGCCGAACACCGGGGAGCTGTTTTTT. This sequence encodes CASSLPNTGELFF.

This chain uses TRBV5-6 with TRBJ2-7; D call uncertain. CDR3 length: 13 residues. Germline CDR1 SGHDT, CDR2 YYEEEE. V lost 0 bases and J lost 4, with 8 bases in between. The CDR3 here is CASSLGAEYEQYF. In nucleotides, the CDR3 is TGTGCCAGCAGCTTGGGCGCTGAATACGAGCAGTACTTC.

This clone was seen just once. The chain recombines TRBV11-2 with TRBJ2-3, with TRBD2 matching over 10 bases. Germline V CDR1 and CDR2: SGHAT, FQNNGV. This CDR3 comprises 17 residues. Germline trimming cut 4 bases from V and 0 bases from J; bases unmatched to any gene: 7. CDR3 residues: CASSSHATSGSTDTQYF. The DNA of the CDR3 is TGTGCCAGCAGCTCCCACGCGACTAGCGGGAGCACAGATACGCAGTATTTT.

This clone was picked up one time. This chain links TRBV5-8 with TRBJ2-7; TRBD2 matches 7 bases. The V gene's germline CDR1 is SGHTS and CDR2 YDEGEE. This CDR3 comprises 14 residues. V lost 1 base and J lost 2; bases outside the gene matches: 3. The CDR3 is CASSLTSEAYEQYF. The CDR3 bases are TGTGCCAGCAGCTTGACTAGCGAGGCCTACGAGCAGTACTTC.

The rearrangement links TRBV6-6 to TRBJ1-1; 11 nucleotides match TRBD1. V lost 4 bases and J lost 2; bases outside the gene matches: 0. Germline CDR1 MNHNY, CDR2 SVGAGI (reference sequence). The CDR3 has 14 amino acids. This chain's CDR3 is CASSWTGGNTEAFF. Here the CDR3 DNA reads TGTGCCAGCAGTTGGACAGGGGGCAACACTGAAGCTTTCTTT.

This clone came up once. The chain carries TRBV6-5 and TRBJ1-6, with 8 bases identical to TRBD1. V shed 5 bases, J shed 6 bases, and the junction held 3 bases outside the gene matches. The germline V gene has CDR1 MNHEY and CDR2 SVGAGI. This CDR3 is 14 amino acids long. CDR3 sequence: CASSNGQGNSPLHF. In DNA form, the CDR3 reads TGTGCCAGCAGTAATGGACAGGGTAATTCACCCCTCCACTTT.

V usage is TRBV29-1 and J usage is TRBJ2-7, with D perhaps TRBD1 or TRBD2 (5 bases each). The germline CDR1 and CDR2 sequences are SQVTM and ANQGSEA. CDR3 length: 17 amino acids. V was cut by 0 bases and J by 3 bases, with 21 bases left in between. CDR3 sequence: CSVEERSPPGRHYEQYF. CDR3 in DNA: TGCAGCGTTGAAGAGAGGTCGCCCCCGGGACGCCACTACGAGCAGTACTTC.

This clone was recorded once. J is TRBJ1-1 and V is TRBV13; D call uncertain. CDR3 length: 15 amino acids. CDR1 is PRHDT and CDR2 is FYEKMQ in the germline V gene (reference sequence). The V end lost 4 bases, the J end lost 7 bases, and 19 bases lay between the germline ends. CDR3 DNA sequence: TGTGCCAGCAGCTCCCTCGAAGGGCGAGTAGGTGAAGCTTTCTTT. Its translation is CASSSLEGRVGEAFF.

This clone was detected ten times or more. V is TRBV29-1 and J is TRBJ2-7; D remains ambiguous. Germline V CDR1 and CDR2: SQVTM, ANQGSEA. V lost 7 bases, J lost 3 bases, and 16 bases lay in between. CDR3 length: 13 amino acids. Here the CDR3 DNA reads TGCAGCGCAGCTATGTCATGGGGCTACGAGCAGTACTTC. This encodes CSAAMSWGYEQYF.

Points on this clone: Distinct nucleotide sequences in the sample also encode this CDR3. J is TRBJ1-5 and V is TRBV27, with D perhaps TRBD1 (5 bases). V lost 3 bases, J lost 5 bases, and 11 bases lay in between. Germline CDR1 and CDR2: MNHEY and SMNVEV (reference sequence). CDR3 length: 14 amino acids. The CDR3 is CASSLGGLDQPQHF. In nucleotides, the CDR3 is TGTGCCAGCAGTTTGGGGGGACTAGATCAGCCCCAGCATTTT.

The chain couples TRBV2 to TRBJ2-7, with D perhaps TRBD1 (6 bases). Germline CDR1 is SNHLY and CDR2 is FYNNEI. The CDR3 is 18 residues long. Trimming left V 8 bases short and J 1 base short, with 27 bases between. CDR3 sequence: CASLRPSMDSLGSYEQYF. In DNA form, the CDR3 reads TGTGCCAGCCTGAGACCTTCCATGGACAGCCTGGGATCCTACGAGCAGTACTTC.

The gene calls are TRBV4-1 and TRBJ2-7; D might be TRBD1 (5 bases). Trimming pared 0 bases from V and 3 bases from J, leaving 9 bases between. CDR1 is MGHRA and CDR2 is YSYEKL in the germline V gene. The CDR3 is 14 residues long. The CDR3 spells CASSQEAGYYEQYF. Written as DNA, the CDR3 is TGCGCCAGCAGCCAAGAGGCAGGGTACTACGAGCAGTACTTC.

J is TRBJ2-1 and V is TRBV2; 8 nucleotides line up with TRBD1. Trimming removed 9 bases from V and 1 base from J; junction bases left unmatched: 5. Germline loops: CDR1 SNHLY, CDR2 FYNNEI. The CDR3 length is 14 residues. The CDR3 DNA follows: TGTGCCAGAGGACAGGGCGGTTCCTACAATGAGCAGTTCTTC. Residues: CARGQGGSYNEQFF.

This clone was observed a few times. V gene TRBV10-3 combines with J gene TRBJ2-2; D is unclear. V was clipped by 8 bases and J by 7 bases, with 5 bases between them. CDR3 length: 10 residues. Germline V gene lookup returns CDR1 ENHRY and CDR2 SYGVKD. CDR3 residues: CAIGVGELFF. Written as DNA, the CDR3 is TGTGCCATCGGGGTCGGGGAGCTGTTTTTT.

This rearrangement joins TRBV29-1 to TRBJ1-2; D may be TRBD1 (5 bases). The germline gives CDR1 SQVTM, CDR2 ANQGSEA. V was shortened by 5 bases and J by 8 bases, with 27 bases between the two germline ends. The CDR3 extends over 16 amino acids. The CDR3 DNA is TGCAGCGTTCCCGCCGGGACGGCACCCGGGGTTTTGGGCTACACCTTC. It encodes CSVPAGTAPGVLGYTF.

This clone showed up just once. The same CDR3 can be traced to other DNA sequences in this sample. This chain uses TRBV7-9 with TRBJ1-3; D remains unclear. The germline gives CDR1 SEHNR, CDR2 FQNEAQ (reference sequence). The CDR3 runs to 12 residues. V was trimmed by 5 bases and J by 4 bases, leaving 6 bases between them. CDR3 loop: CASSLEGNTIYF. For the CDR3, the DNA is TGTGCCAGCAGCCTGGAGGGAAACACCATATATTTT. Complete variable domain (other parts from reference TRBV7-9 and TRBJ1-3): DTGVSQNPRHKITKRGQNVTFRCDPISEHNRLYWYRQTLGQGPEFLTYFQNEAQLEKSRLLSDRFSAERPKGSFSTLEIQRTEQGDSAMYLCASSLEGNTIYFGEGSWLTVV.

This chain connects TRBV9 to TRBJ1-1, with 8 bases identical to TRBD1. The CDR3 length is 13 residues. V dropped 4 bases and J dropped 7; count of bases not matched to a gene: 6. The germline V gene encodes CDR1 SGDLS and CDR2 YYNGEE. Here the CDR3 reads CASSPGTGLEAFF. The DNA for the CDR3 is TGTGCCAGCAGCCCAGGGACAGGACTTGAAGCTTTCTTT.

The chain employs TRBV7-6 and TRBJ2-7; 10 bases agree with TRBD1. The germline CDR1 and CDR2 sequences are SGHVS and FNYEAQ. With 4 bases clipped from V and 1 base from J, the junction kept 4 bases outside the gene matches. The CDR3 loop spans 15 amino acids. The CDR3 reads CASSYGTGVSYEQYF. CDR3 nucleotide sequence: TGTGCCAGCAGCTATGGGACAGGGGTTTCCTACGAGCAGTACTTC. Complete variable domain (other parts from reference TRBV7-6 and TRBJ2-7): GAGVSQSPRYKVTKRGQDVALRCDPISGHVSLYWYRQALGQGPEFLTYFNYEAQQDKSGLPNDRFSAERPEGSISTLTIQRTEQRDSAMYRCASSYGTGVSYEQYFGPGTRLTVT.

The rearrangement uses TRBV7-8 and TRBJ2-7, with D uncertain. V was pared by 5 bases and J by 5 bases, with 16 bases between. Per the germline V gene, CDR1 is SGHVS and CDR2 is FQNEAQ. The CDR3 runs to 14 residues. The CDR3 DNA reads TGTGCCAGCAGCACGGGCCAAGCCCCCAACGAGCAGTACTTC. Translating it yields CASSTGQAPNEQYF.

About this clone itself: Other DNA variants within this sample encode the same CDR3. The chain is built from TRBV28 and TRBJ2-2; D gene unclear. Germline loops: CDR1 MDHEN, CDR2 SYDVKM. The CDR3 totals 12 residues. V was shortened by 3 bases and J by 5 bases, with 4 bases between the two germline ends. CDR3 DNA: TGTGCCAGCAGTTTCGGGACCGGGGAGCTGTTTTTT. Translation: CASSFGTGELFF.

This clone occurred a few times. At the DNA level, this CDR3 is encoded by other sequences in the same sample as well. The chain combines TRBV9 with TRBJ1-5; no clear D. Germline CDR1 reads SGDLS; CDR2 reads YYNGEE. Trimming removed 0 bases from V and 3 bases from J, with 4 bases in between. This CDR3 contains 13 residues. The CDR3: CASSVGLNQPQHF. CDR3 nucleotides: TGTGCCAGCAGCGTAGGGCTCAATCAGCCCCAGCATTTT. Full variable domain (remainder filled in from reference TRBV9 and TRBJ1-5): DSGVTQTPKHLITATGQRVTLRCSPRSGDLSVYWYQQSLDQGLQFLIQYYNGEERAKGNILERFSAQQFPDLHSELNLSSLELGDSALYFCASSVGLNQPQHFGDGTRLSIL.